This T cell receptor beta chain was captured in a study of regulatory T cells in long-lasting Graves disease. From germline, CDR1 is SNHLY and CDR2 FYNNEI. V lost 6 bases to trimming and J lost 3 bases; unmatched junction nucleotides: 11. The CDR3 runs 18 residues. In this sample, this clonotype turned up once. With iRepertoire HTBI primers and Arm-PCR of CDR3 regions, TCR beta libraries were built. MiXCR was run by TCRdb on the multiplex PCR reads, yielding one entry per CDR3 protein. The sample lists a few hundred thousand distinct CDR3 sequences, approximately 23% occurring once. Documented time point: persistent/refractory GD, antithyroid drugs over 5 years with positive TRAb. PBMC-derived RNA was used for the TCR library.

The sequence derives from a woman in her thirties or forties with Graves disease. The input for sequencing was peripheral blood mononuclear cells (PBMCs), taken when the disease was refractory, from a patient treated with antithyroid drugs. The gene calls are TRBV2 and TRBJ2-6; 10 positions agree with TRBD1. CDR3 DNA: TGTGCCAGCAGCCGACAGGGGGCTTCTTTGGTTGGGGCCAACGTCCTGACTTTC. Its translation is CASSRQGASLVGANVLTF.